Presented here are 27 T cell receptor beta chains from one specimen sequenced in a study of shared clonotypes between healthy human individuals. The repertoire was sequenced with immunoSEQ multiplex PCR; TCRdb's copy has only in-frame clones and lacks some. The data show 1,500,000 or so clones, about 98.5% seen once. The sequenced material came from naive CD4+ T cells sorted from blood. As for subset: CD45RA+ positively selected. These receptors all come from a man aged 30 to 39 in good health.

This clone was found once. The chain combines TRBV30 with TRBJ2-3; TRBD2 aligns across 11 bases. There are 15 residues in the CDR3. The germline gives CDR1 GTSNPN, CDR2 SVGIG (reference sequence). Losses at the gene ends were 5 bases for V and 0 bases for J; bases not matched to a gene: 4. The CDR3, as DNA: TGTGCCTGGGGAAGACTAGCGGGAAGCACAGATACGCAGTATTTT. Residues: CAWGRLAGSTDTQYF.

A note on this clone: This sample includes further DNA sequences coding for the same CDR3. The chain recombines TRBV30 with TRBJ2-3; no firm D call. The CDR3 has 13 residues. Germline V gives CDR1 GTSNPN, CDR2 SVGIG (reference sequence). V dropped 2 bases and J dropped 0 bases, with 6 bases sitting between them. The CDR3 coding sequence is TGTGCCTGGAGTACGGGCAGCACAGATACGCAGTATTTT. The encoded protein is CAWSTGSTDTQYF.

The genes are TRBV5-1 and TRBJ2-7, with TRBD2 matching 10 bases. V was pared by 1 base and J by 4 bases, with 2 bases of the junction left unmatched. Germline V gene lookup returns CDR1 SGHRS and CDR2 YFSETQ. CDR3 size: 14 residues. CDR3 nucleotides: TGCGCCAGCAGCTTGCTGACTAGCGGGTACGAGCAGTACTTC. Protein: CASSLLTSGYEQYF.

The gene calls are TRBV27 and TRBJ1-5; D is perhaps TRBD1 (5 bases). The length of the CDR3 is 14 residues. V lost 0 bases and J 5 bases, leaving 8 bases between the germline ends. Germline CDR1 MNHEY, CDR2 SMNVEV (reference sequence). DNA for the CDR3: TGTGCCAGCAGTTTATCGATAGGGGATCAGCCCCAGCATTTT. Protein product: CASSLSIGDQPQHF.

The CDR3 region is CASSLLGGTGELFF. In DNA, the CDR3 is TGTGCCAGCTCCCTCCTCGGAGGCACCGGGGAGCTGTTTTTT. The rearrangement uses TRBV9 and TRBJ2-2; a weak D match, TRBD2 (5 bases). This CDR3 comprises 14 residues. Per the germline V gene, CDR1 is SGDLS and CDR2 is YYNGEE. V lost 7 bases and J lost 4, with 14 bases in between.

The J gene is TRBJ1-5, the V gene TRBV5-1, with 7 bases fitting TRBD1. The V gene's germline CDR1 is SGHRS and CDR2 YFSETQ. The length of the CDR3 is 17 residues. Trimming removed 6 bases from V and 7 bases from J; junction bases left unmatched: 19. CDR3 DNA: TGCGCCAGCACCCTTACAGATAGACAGGGATGGGGCCAGCCCCAGCATTTT. It yields the protein CASTLTDRQGWGQPQHF.

The J gene is TRBJ2-7, the V gene TRBV5-1; 9 nucleotides match TRBD1. The CDR3 contains 14 residues. Germline assignment: CDR1 SGHRS and CDR2 YFSETQ. The V and J ends lost 0 bases and 7 bases, in that order; junction bases with no gene match: 5. This chain's CDR3 is CASSLGTGVQEQYF. The CDR3 DNA is TGCGCCAGCAGCTTGGGGACAGGGGTTCAAGAGCAGTACTTC.

CDR3 sequence reads: CASSRRQGPDTQYF. Written as DNA, the CDR3 is TGCGCCAGCAGCAGAAGACAGGGACCAGATACGCAGTATTTT. The chain is built from TRBV5-1 and TRBJ2-3, with TRBD1 matching over 7 bases. The CDR3 extends over 14 amino acids. After removal of 4 bases from V and 4 bases from J, the junction contained 6 bases not matched to a gene. Germline CDR1 and CDR2: SGHRS and YFSETQ.

The V gene is TRBV6-5, the J gene TRBJ2-7, with D uncertain. Germline CDR1 and CDR2: MNHEY and SVGAGI. The V gene lost 0 bases and the J gene lost 3 bases, with 12 bases spanning the gap. The CDR3 has 15 amino acids. In DNA form, the CDR3 reads TGTGCCAGCAGTTACTCGTGGGATAGGGACTACGAGCAGTACTTC. The encoded protein is CASSYSWDRDYEQYF.

This clone was seen just once. The J gene is TRBJ2-7, the V gene TRBV27; 7 bases line up with TRBD1. The CDR3 consists of 16 residues. Trimming cost V 2 bases and J 1 base; bases outside gene matches: 8. The germline CDR1 and CDR2 sequences are MNHEY and SMNVEV (reference sequence). The CDR3 region is CASSLGRAGGSYEQYF. DNA for the CDR3: TGTGCCAGCAGTTTAGGTCGGGCAGGGGGATCCTACGAGCAGTACTTC.

CDR3 loop: CASSPGLAASTDTQYF. CDR3 DNA: TGCGCCAGCAGTCCCGGACTAGCGGCTAGCACAGATACGCAGTATTTT. This chain uses TRBV10-1 with TRBJ2-3; 10 nucleotides match TRBD2. CDR3 length: 16 amino acids. Germline V CDR1 and CDR2: WNHNN, SYGVQD (reference sequence). With V trimmed by 5 bases and J by 0 bases, 5 bases remained unmatched.

Here the CDR3 reads CASSSSPAGYGYTF. CDR3 coding DNA: TGTGCCAGCAGTTCGTCGCCAGCCGGCTATGGCTACACCTTC. This chain joins TRBV28 and TRBJ1-2; D call uncertain. This CDR3 has 14 residues. With 4 bases removed from V and 4 bases from J, the gap between germline ends came to 13 bases. CDR1 and CDR2 from the germline V gene are MDHEN and SYDVKM.

J is TRBJ2-5 and V is TRBV20-1, with a weak D call TRBD2 (6 bases). This CDR3 is built from 11 residues. Germline V gene lookup returns CDR1 DFQATT and CDR2 SNEGSKA (reference sequence). The V and J ends lost 6 bases and 7 bases respectively, with 12 bases between them. CDR3 coding DNA: TGCAGTGCAAAAGGAGGGGTGACCCAGTACTTC. Its translation is CSAKGGVTQYF.

V is TRBV6-1 and J is TRBJ1-3; D remains unclear. V was pared by 6 bases and J by 5 bases, with 14 bases between. Germline CDR1 is MNHNS and CDR2 is SASEGT. The CDR3 extends over 14 amino acids. As DNA, the CDR3 is TGTGCCAGCAGCCGCGAAGGCGGAAGAAACACCATATATTTT. Residues: CASSREGGRNTIYF.

The chain combines TRBV11-2 with TRBJ2-7, with 7 bases lining up with TRBD2. The CDR3 consists of 15 residues. The trim removed 1 base at V and 4 bases at J, leaving 7 bases unmatched. Germline V CDR1 and CDR2: SGHAT, FQNNGV. The CDR3 sequence: CASSLVAGTTYEQYF. CDR3 DNA: TGTGCCAGCAGCTTAGTAGCTGGGACTACGTACGAGCAGTACTTC.

The genes are TRBV2 and TRBJ2-1; TRBD2 aligns across 9 bases. Germline CDR1 and CDR2: SNHLY and FYNNEI. With V trimmed by 9 bases and J by 9 bases, 12 bases remained unmatched. The CDR3 sequence is 14 residues long. Written as DNA, the CDR3 is TGTGCCAGTCCTTTAGCGGGAGCCCTGAGTGAGCAGTTCTTC. Translation: CASPLAGALSEQFF.

The gene calls are TRBV7-2 and TRBJ1-5; D might be TRBD1 (5 bases). CDR1 and CDR2 from the germline V gene are SGHTA and FQGNSA. CDR3 size: 13 residues. V dropped 5 bases and J dropped 6 bases, with 11 bases sitting between them. The CDR3 protein is CASSQGLFQPQHF. CDR3 bases: TGTGCCAGCAGCCAGGGCCTTTTTCAGCCCCAGCATTTT.

This clone came up once. Different DNA sequences within this sample yield the same CDR3. In DNA, the CDR3 is TGCGCCAGCAGCTTGGAGGGGACTAGCAGCTACGAGCAGTACTTC. It codes for CASSLEGTSSYEQYF. This chain joins TRBV5-1 and TRBJ2-7; TRBD2 aligns across 9 bases. The CDR3 consists of 15 residues. Germline CDR1 SGHRS, CDR2 YFSETQ. Unmatched junction bases numbered 4, after V lost 0 bases and J lost 3 bases.

The J gene is TRBJ1-5, the V gene TRBV6-1; D is unresolved. The CDR3 is 12 residues long. The V and J ends lost 4 bases and 6 bases respectively, with 7 bases between them. Germline values: CDR1 MNHNS, CDR2 SASEGT. The CDR3 sequence is CASSGGSQPQHF. The CDR3 region has the DNA TGTGCCAGCAGTGGGGGATCTCAGCCCCAGCATTTT.

V is TRBV14 and J is TRBJ2-3, with D possibly being TRBD1 (5 bases). Germline V gene lookup returns CDR1 SGHDN and CDR2 FVKESK. V lost 5 bases to trimming and J lost 0 bases, with 12 bases between them. The CDR3 totals 15 residues. The CDR3 sequence is CASSYDRRSTDTQYF. The CDR3 DNA is TGTGCCAGCAGCTACGACAGAAGAAGCACAGATACGCAGTATTTT.

The chain uses TRBV25-1 and TRBJ2-7; 8 bases fit TRBD2. The length of the CDR3 is 13 residues. Losses at the gene ends were 8 bases for V and 4 bases for J; bases not matched to a gene: 7. CDR1 is MGHDK and CDR2 is SYGVNS in the germline V gene. CDR3 amino acids: CASSSGGIYEQYF. DNA for the CDR3: TGTGCCAGCTCCTCGGGAGGGATATACGAGCAGTACTTC.

The chain links TRBV4-1 to TRBJ2-2, with D perhaps assigned TRBD1 or TRBD2 (7 bases each). V lost 0 bases and J 0 bases, leaving 14 bases between the germline ends. There are 18 residues in the CDR3. Germline V lookup: CDR1 MGHRA, CDR2 YSYEKL. The DNA for the CDR3 is TGCGCCAGCAGCCAAGATGGGGGAGGGACAGCGAACACCGGGGAGCTGTTTTTT. It yields the protein CASSQDGGGTANTGELFF.

The chain couples TRBV5-1 to TRBJ2-7; no reliable D call. Germline V gives CDR1 SGHRS, CDR2 YFSETQ. The CDR3 consists of 15 residues. Between the trimmed V and J ends, which lost 4 bases and 0 bases, there was a span of 14 bases. CDR3 sequence: CASSPDTASSYEQYF. The CDR3 bases are TGCGCCAGCAGCCCTGACACGGCGAGCTCCTACGAGCAGTACTTC.

In nucleotides, the CDR3 is TGTGCCAGCAGTACGGGACAGGGAGGCGAAAAACTGTTTTTT. It yields the protein CASSTGQGGEKLFF. V usage is TRBV5-8 and J usage is TRBJ1-4; 9 nucleotides align to TRBD1. The CDR3 runs 14 residues. V dropped 5 bases and J dropped 8; count of bases not matched to a gene: 7. Germline CDR1 and CDR2: SGHTS and YDEGEE.

V and J are TRBV10-3 and TRBJ2-1, with 9 positions matching TRBD2. The CDR3 is 16 amino acids. Germline trimming cut 0 bases from V and 2 bases from J; bases unmatched to any gene: 2. Germline CDR1 reads ENHRY; CDR2 reads SYGVKD. The CDR3 nucleotides read TGTGCCATCAGTGAGTCAGGCGGGAGGGCCTACAATGAGCAGTTCTTC. Protein product: CAISESGGRAYNEQFF.

This clone was recorded once. The rearrangement links TRBV9 to TRBJ2-3; D is tentatively TRBD1 or TRBD2 (7 bases each). This CDR3 is built from 17 residues. Germline V lookup: CDR1 SGDLS, CDR2 YYNGEE. Trimming cost V 3 bases and J 1 base, with 18 bases left between them. CDR3 sequence (DNA): TGTGCCAGCAGCGCCTCTCGCAGGGGGGGCGGCACAGATACGCAGTATTTT. This encodes CASSASRRGGGTDTQYF.

This chain links TRBV29-1 with TRBJ2-5; D remains unclear. The CDR3 length is 13 residues. Trimming took off 3 bases at V and 2 bases at J, with 10 bases between the two ends. Germline V gives CDR1 SQVTM, CDR2 ANQGSEA. CDR3 sequence (DNA): TGCAGCGTTGAGGGTACAAGACAAGAGACCCAGTACTTC. Translating gives CSVEGTRQETQYF.